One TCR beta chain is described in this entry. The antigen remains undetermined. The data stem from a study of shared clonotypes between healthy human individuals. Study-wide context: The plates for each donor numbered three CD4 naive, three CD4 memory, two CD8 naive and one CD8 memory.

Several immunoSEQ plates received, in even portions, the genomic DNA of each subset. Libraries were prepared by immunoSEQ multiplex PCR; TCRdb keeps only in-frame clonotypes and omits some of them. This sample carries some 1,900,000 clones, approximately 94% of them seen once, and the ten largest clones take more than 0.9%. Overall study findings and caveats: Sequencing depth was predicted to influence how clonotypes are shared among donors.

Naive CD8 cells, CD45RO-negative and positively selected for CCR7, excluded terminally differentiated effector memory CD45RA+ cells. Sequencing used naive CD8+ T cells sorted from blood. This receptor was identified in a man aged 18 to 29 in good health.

The CDR3 DNA follows: TGTGCCAGCAGTCCGACAGGGGGATTGCATGAGCAGTTCTTC. This translates into CASSPTGGLHEQFF. The chain employs TRBV27 and TRBJ2-1; 9 bases map to TRBD1. From germline, CDR1 is MNHEY and CDR2 SMNVEV (reference sequence). The CDR3 is 14 amino acids. The ends lost 5 bases at V and 8 bases at J; junction bases unmatched: 7.